This T cell receptor beta chain was sequenced during a study of memory CD4+ T cells and cytomegalovirus serostatus. Authors' processing steps: After removing out-of-frame reads, around 2,100,000 distinct TCRbeta sequences remained. Clones were read by immunoSEQ multiplex PCR, and TCRdb kept only the in-frame ones, dropping some. D and trimming were read from the DNA, whereas the V and J calls and clone size are those reported in that table. The sample yields 45,000 to 65,000 clones, about three quarters seen once. The sort gate was single viable CD3+CD4+CD8-CD45RO+ cells for memory CD4+ T cells. Germline V gives CDR1 SGDLS, CDR2 YYNGEE. V dropped 2 bases and J dropped 2 bases, with 11 bases sitting between them. This CDR3 is 15 amino acids long. Study findings and constraints: Of roughly 180 reported CMV TCRbeta sequences, 60 to 85 were found in memory CD4+ repertoires.

As concerns this clone: Its antigen is unidentified.

The receptor's source is an adult in good health and CMV-seropositive. The material sequenced was memory CD4+ T cells from blood. V is TRBV9 and J is TRBJ2-1; a weak D match, TRBD1 (6 bases). CDR3 in amino acids: CASSVDRQPYNEQFF. Here the CDR3 DNA reads TGTGCCAGCAGCGTCGACAGGCAGCCCTACAATGAGCAGTTCTTC. The full variable domain, rest sourced from reference TRBV9 and TRBJ2-1, is DSGVTQTPKHLITATGQRVTLRCSPRSGDLSVYWYQQSLDQGLQFLIQYYNGEERAKGNILERFSAQQFPDLHSELNLSSLELGDSALYFCASSVDRQPYNEQFFGPGTRLTVL.